The T cell receptor beta chain under discussion was sequenced for a study of blood T cell repertoires in COVID-19. Study as a whole: T cells, B-cell-depleted T cells, or PBMCs supplied cDNA or gDNA.

Original processing notes: Amplification of reference gene primers was used by the study to estimate nucleated cell counts. The table came from immunoSEQ multiplex PCR; TCRdb's copy has only in-frame clones and leaves some out. V and J calls and clone size are copied from that table; D and trimming were computed from the DNA. Among 200,000 to 300,000 clones, 70% to 90% were seen once, and the ten largest hold less than 0.9%. The CDR3 has 17 residues. CDR1 is SGHNT and CDR2 is YENEEA in the germline V gene. With 4 bases clipped from V and 2 bases from J, the junction kept 12 bases outside the gene matches.

The sequencing sample was made of PBMCs or T cells enriched from blood (not recorded which). The clonotype originates from a man aged 50-60 years who had been exposed to COVID-19. The chain carries TRBV11-3 and TRBJ2-3, with 7 positions matching TRBD1. This chain's CDR3 is CASSSSAGTDTTDTQYF. The CDR3 DNA reads TGTGCCAGCAGCTCGTCGGCCGGGACAGACACCACAGATACGCAGTATTTT.